This TCR beta chain was retrieved from a study of blood T cell repertoires in COVID-19. Study-wide context: T cells, B-cell-depleted T cells, or PBMCs provided the cDNA or gDNA that served as material.

As processed by the authors: Amplification of reference gene primers provided the estimated nucleated cell counts. Assay: immunoSEQ multiplex PCR; the TCRdb copy retains only in-frame clones and omits some. V and J calls and clone size are as listed in that table; D and trimming were resolved from the DNA. The sample lists around 300,000 clones, 80% to 90% occurring once. V was trimmed by 2 bases and J by 4 bases, leaving 9 bases between them. CDR1 is SGDLS and CDR2 is YYNGEE in the germline V gene. This CDR3 is built from 14 residues. Participant ages covered 18 to 89 years across around 22 US areas.

The sequencing sample was made of PBMCs or T cells enriched from blood (not recorded which). The receptor was derived from a man aged 25 to 40 who had recovered from COVID-19. The V gene is TRBV9, the J gene TRBJ1-4; D is perhaps TRBD1 (5 bases). This CDR3 reads CASSVWGGNEKLFF. Here the CDR3 DNA reads TGTGCCAGCAGCGTTTGGGGGGGTAATGAAAAACTGTTTTTT.